Detailed here is one TCR beta chain. Antigen unknown. These data belong to a study of healthy donors' naive CD4 and CD8 T cells. A linear amplification protocol produced the TCR libraries from 500 ng of total RNA. TCRdb fed the reads into MiXCR, producing one record per CDR3 protein. This table has roughly 200,000 distinct CDR3 sequences, about 70% appearing once. Overall study results and limits: Reportedly, most V and J gene segments showed naive CD4+ versus CD8+ bias.

This CDR3 contains 14 residues. Germline V lookup: CDR1 SQVTM, CDR2 ANQGSEA. Trimming at V came to 6 bases and at J to 0 bases, leaving 5 bases not matched to a gene. The TCR comes from a pool of human donors in good health; the sample pools cells from several healthy donors. This chain joins TRBV29-1 and TRBJ2-4; 7 bases are a match to TRBD2. The sequencing input was naive CD4+ and CD8+ T cells sorted from blood, pooled from several donors. CDR3 bases: TGCAGCGTAGCGGGGAAACTAGCCAAAAACATTCAGTACTTC. Residues: CSVAGKLAKNIQYF.